A selection of T cell receptor beta chains follows, all from one sample in a study of T cells in Graves' hyperthyroidism and ophthalmopathy. TCRdb passed the multiplex PCR reads through MiXCR, listing each CDR3 protein once. Among some 600,000 distinct CDR3 sequences listed, around 45% were seen once. Sequencing was carried out using peripheral blood or thyroid tissue (not recorded which). The receptors originated from a woman younger than 35 with Graves' hyperthyroidism. The CDR3 runs from the conserved cysteine through the conserved F or W. The D gene is left open where the match is weak. Clone sizes are given selectively: once, few, many, or a class where the clone is expanded.

TGTGCCAGCAGTCCCACAGGGGACCTTGGAAACACCATATATTTT CASSPTGDLGNTIYF once TRBV27 TRBD1 15 TRBJ1-3
TGCGCCAGCAGGCTCAGGGTTACTTACGAGCAGTACTTC CASRLRVTYEQYF . TRBV5-1 . 13 TRBJ2-7
TGCAGCGTTGGGAATCCCGAGCAGTACTTC CSVGNPEQYF many TRBV29-1 . 10 TRBJ2-7
TGCGCCAGCAGCTGGACGACGGGTAAAAGTCAGCCCCAGCATTTT CASSWTTGKSQPQHF . TRBV5-1 . 15 TRBJ1-5
TGTGCCACCAGCAGAGATAGGGGACAGGCCGATCCCTTC CATSRDRGQADPF many TRBV15 TRBD1 13 TRBJ1-2
TGTGCCATCAGTGAGATAGGGTTGACTCAGCCCCAGCATTTT CAISEIGLTQPQHF . TRBV10-3 . 14 TRBJ1-5
TGTGCCAGTAGTAGTCTCGAACTGGATCAGCCCCAGCATTTT CASSSLELDQPQHF . TRBV19 . 14 TRBJ1-5
TGTGCCAGCAGCCGCGGACAGAACACCGGGGAGCTGTTTTTT CASSRGQNTGELFF many TRBV25-1 . 14 TRBJ2-2
TGTGCCAGCTACAGGGGGAATGGCTACACCTTC CASYRGNGYTF . TRBV2 TRBD1 11 TRBJ1-2
TGTGCCAGCAGTGACTCGGGTGAGCCCCAGCATTTT CASSDSGEPQHF . TRBV2 . 12 TRBJ1-5
TGCAGTGCTAGTCCCGCGTCGGCTAATGAAAAACTGTTTTTT CSASPASANEKLFF few TRBV20-1 . 14 TRBJ1-4
TGTGCCAGTAGTGCGACCGGGACGACGGACTACGAGCAGTACTTC CASSATGTTDYEQYF . TRBV19 . 15 TRBJ2-7
TGTGCCAGCAGCAATAGAGCGGGAGGAGTCGAGACCCAGTACTTC CASSNRAGGVETQYF many TRBV7-6 TRBD2 15 TRBJ2-5
TGCAGCGTGGGGGGTCGCCTATCTGAAAAACTGTTTTTT CSVGGRLSEKLFF few TRBV29-1 . 13 TRBJ1-4
TGTGCCAGCACTTCAGGGTCGTTTGGCTACACCTTC CASTSGSFGYTF . TRBV25-1 . 12 TRBJ1-2
TGTGCCAGATCCCTCGACAGGGGACATCCCGGAAACACCATATATTTT CARSLDRGHPGNTIYF . TRBV19 TRBD1 16 TRBJ1-3
TGTGCCAGCAGCCCCAAGGGCGTGAGCTACACCTTC CASSPKGVSYTF . TRBV25-1 . 12 TRBJ1-2
TGTGCCAGCAGTGGCAAACCCGCGCTAGCGGGAGGGTACCAAGAGACCCAGTACTTC CASSGKPALAGGYQETQYF . TRBV12-3/TRBV12-4 TRBD2 19 TRBJ2-5
TGTGCCAGCGTGCAGGACACTAGCAATCAGCCCCAGCATTTT CASVQDTSNQPQHF . TRBV25-1 . 14 TRBJ1-5
TGTGCCGGCAGTGTTACACAGAAGAGCTCTGGAAACACCATATATTTT CAGSVTQKSSGNTIYF . TRBV2 . 16 TRBJ1-3
TGTGCCACCAGCAGAGATCCAGGGGCTAGCAATCAGCCCCAGCATTTT CATSRDPGASNQPQHF once TRBV15 . 16 TRBJ1-5
TGCAGTGCTAGAGACGAGACCCAGTACTTC CSARDETQYF medium-sized TRBV20-1 . 10 TRBJ2-5
TGTGCCAGCAGTCTGGGGGCGAAGGATACGCAGTATTTT CASSLGAKDTQYF many TRBV2 . 13 TRBJ2-3
TGTGCCAGCAGTCCCCACGTGTCTCCAAGATCCTACGAGCAGTACTTC CASSPHVSPRSYEQYF . TRBV6-5 . 16 TRBJ2-7
TGTGCCAGCAGTTTAGGGGGGATTTATAACTATGGCTACACCTTC CASSLGGIYNYGYTF . TRBV12-3/TRBV12-4 . 15 TRBJ1-2
TGCAGTGCTTTGACGGAAGGCTACACCTTC CSALTEGYTF . TRBV20-1 . 10 TRBJ1-2
TGTGCCAGCAGCCAATTCAGGGACACTGAAGCTTTCTTT CASSQFRDTEAFF . TRBV14 . 13 TRBJ1-1
TGCAGCGTTGAGAAGGACACTGAAGCTTTCTTT CSVEKDTEAFF many TRBV29-1 . 11 TRBJ1-1
TGCAGCCCTGACAGCTTGAACACTGAAGCTTTCTTT CSPDSLNTEAFF . TRBV29-1 . 12 TRBJ1-1
TGCAGTGCTAGCAGGGGACTAAGCTCCTACGAGCAGTACTTC CSASRGLSSYEQYF . TRBV20-1 . 14 TRBJ2-7
TGCGCCAGCAGCCCAAGTGGACGGCCTAACTATGGCTACACCTTC CASSPSGRPNYGYTF . TRBV9 . 15 TRBJ1-2
TGTGCCATCAGTGAGTCCGGGACAGGCGAGGAGACCCAGTACTTC CAISESGTGEETQYF . TRBV10-3 TRBD1 15 TRBJ2-5
TGTGCCAGCAGCTTGAGGGTGGGCTACGAGCAGTACTTC CASSLRVGYEQYF . TRBV5-5 . 13 TRBJ2-7
TGTGCCAGCAGCTTAATCCCCGGGTATTCACCCCTCCACTTT CASSLIPGYSPLHF . TRBV11-3 . 14 TRBJ1-6
TGCAGTGCATCGCAGGGCCGGAATGGCTACACCTTC CSASQGRNGYTF many TRBV20-1 . 12 TRBJ1-2
TGTGCCAGCACCCTGGGTAGAGGTGGGACCCAGTACTTC CASTLGRGGTQYF few TRBV10-3 . 13 TRBJ2-5
TGCAGCGTTGGAACCGTCTACGAGCAGTACTTC CSVGTVYEQYF many TRBV29-1 . 11 TRBJ2-7
TGCAGTGCGCCGACAGGGGGCACTGAAGCTTTCTTT CSAPTGGTEAFF few TRBV20-1 TRBD1 12 TRBJ1-1
TGTGCCACCAGTGATTTTGGACGGGGGGGGCGGGGAGAGACCCAGTACTTC CATSDFGRGGRGETQYF . TRBV24-1 TRBD2 17 TRBJ2-5
TGTGCCAGCGGTAAGGAGGATCAGCCCCAGCATTTT CASGKEDQPQHF few TRBV7-9 . 12 TRBJ1-5
TGTGCCAGCAGCTACCGGAGACTAGCGGGAGTGGACGAGCAGTACTTC CASSYRRLAGVDEQYF few TRBV7-8 TRBD2 16 TRBJ2-7
TGTGCCAGCAGACGGACGGATGAGCAGTTCTTC CASRRTDEQFF . TRBV5-4 . 11 TRBJ2-1
TGCAGTGCTGTCAGGAACAATCAGCCCCAGCATTTT CSAVRNNQPQHF many TRBV20-1 . 12 TRBJ1-5
TGTGCCAGCAGCTTACTGCCAGGGGACACTGAAGCTTTCTTT CASSLLPGDTEAFF few TRBV2 . 14 TRBJ1-1
TGTGCCAGCAGCTTAGCCCTAGGACTAGCGGATTCTTCTGGGGCCAACGTCCTGACTTTC CASSLALGLADSSGANVLTF . TRBV13 TRBD2 20 TRBJ2-6
TGTGCCATCAGTGAGTTCCCCGTTGCGGGGGAAGAGACCCAGTACTTC CAISEFPVAGEETQYF many TRBV10-3 TRBD2 16 TRBJ2-5
TGTGCCATCAGTGAGTCCTTGAGACAGCAAGAGACCCAGTACTTC CAISESLRQQETQYF many TRBV10-3 . 15 TRBJ2-5
TGCAGCGTTGATGTGGCAGAGAACTATGGCTACACCTTC CSVDVAENYGYTF . TRBV29-1 . 13 TRBJ1-2
TGTGCCAGCAGCCGCTGGACAGGACCTTATGGCTACACCTTC CASSRWTGPYGYTF . TRBV14 TRBD1 14 TRBJ1-2
TGTGCCAGCAGCCGGGCCGATAATTCACCCCTCCACTTT CASSRADNSPLHF . TRBV7-2 . 13 TRBJ1-6
TGTGCCAGTAGTAAAGGAGACACCTATGGCTACACCTTC CASSKGDTYGYTF few TRBV19 . 13 TRBJ1-2
TGCAGCGTTTCACAACAGGGGACCGAGCCCCAGCATTTT CSVSQQGTEPQHF . TRBV29-1 TRBD1 13 TRBJ1-5
TGTGCTAGCAGCCAGGGGCCTGAGAACACTGAAGCTTTCTTT CASSQGPENTEAFF . TRBV7-6 . 14 TRBJ1-1
TGCAGTGCCCCGGGACAGGGGGCGGGGATGTACACCGGGGAGCTGTTTTTT CSAPGQGAGMYTGELFF . TRBV20-1 TRBD1 17 TRBJ2-2
TGTGCCAGCAGCAATAGCGGGAGGAGCTCCTACGAGCAGTACTTC CASSNSGRSSYEQYF . TRBV7-8 TRBD2 15 TRBJ2-7